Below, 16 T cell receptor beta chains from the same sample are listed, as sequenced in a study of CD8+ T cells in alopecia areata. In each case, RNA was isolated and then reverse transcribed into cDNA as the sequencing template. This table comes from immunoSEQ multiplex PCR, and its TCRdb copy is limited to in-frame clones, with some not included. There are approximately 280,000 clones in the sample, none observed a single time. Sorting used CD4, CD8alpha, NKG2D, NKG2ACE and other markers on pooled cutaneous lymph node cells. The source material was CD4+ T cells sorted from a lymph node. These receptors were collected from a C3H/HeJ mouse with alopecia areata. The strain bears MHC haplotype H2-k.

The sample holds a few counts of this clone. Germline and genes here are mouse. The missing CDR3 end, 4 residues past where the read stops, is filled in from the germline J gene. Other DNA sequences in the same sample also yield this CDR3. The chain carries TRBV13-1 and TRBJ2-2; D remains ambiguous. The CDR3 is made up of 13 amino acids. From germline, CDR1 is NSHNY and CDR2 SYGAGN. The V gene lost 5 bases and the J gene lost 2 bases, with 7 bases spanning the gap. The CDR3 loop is CASSDQNTGQLYF. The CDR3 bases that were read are TGTGCCAGCAGCGATCAGAACACCGGG.

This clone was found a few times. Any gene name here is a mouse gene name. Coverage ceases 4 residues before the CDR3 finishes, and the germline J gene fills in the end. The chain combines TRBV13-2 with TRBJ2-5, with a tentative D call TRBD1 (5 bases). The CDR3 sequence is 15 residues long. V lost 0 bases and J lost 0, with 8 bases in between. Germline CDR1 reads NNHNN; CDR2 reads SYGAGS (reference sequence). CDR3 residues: CASGDAKGNQDTQYF. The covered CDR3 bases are TGTGCCAGCGGTGATGCTAAGGGGAACCAAGAC.

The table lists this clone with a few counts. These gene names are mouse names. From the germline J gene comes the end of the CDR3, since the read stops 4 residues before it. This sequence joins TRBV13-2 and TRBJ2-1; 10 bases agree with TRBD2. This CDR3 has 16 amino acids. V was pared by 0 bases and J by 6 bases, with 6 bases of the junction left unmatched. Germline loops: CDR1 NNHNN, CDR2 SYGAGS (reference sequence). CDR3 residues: CASGDARLGGFAEQFF. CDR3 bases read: TGTGCCAGCGGTGATGCCCGACTGGGGGGTTTTGCT.

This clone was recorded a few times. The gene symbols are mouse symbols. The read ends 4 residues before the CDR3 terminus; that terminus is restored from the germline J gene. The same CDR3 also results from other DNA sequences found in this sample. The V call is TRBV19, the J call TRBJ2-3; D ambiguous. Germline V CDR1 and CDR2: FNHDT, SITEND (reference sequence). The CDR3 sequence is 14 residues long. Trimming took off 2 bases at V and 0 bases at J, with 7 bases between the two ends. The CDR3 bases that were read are TGTGCCAGCAGTATCCCAGGTAGTGCAGAA. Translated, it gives CASSIPGSAE. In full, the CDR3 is CASSIPGSAETLYF.

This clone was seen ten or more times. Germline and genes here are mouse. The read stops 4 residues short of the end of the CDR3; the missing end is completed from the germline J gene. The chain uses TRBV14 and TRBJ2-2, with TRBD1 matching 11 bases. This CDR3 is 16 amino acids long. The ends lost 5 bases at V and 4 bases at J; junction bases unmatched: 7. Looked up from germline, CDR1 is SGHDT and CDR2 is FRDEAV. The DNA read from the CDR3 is TGTGCCAGCAGCCCCGGGACAGGGGGAATCACCGGG. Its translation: CASSPGTGGITG. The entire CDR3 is CASSPGTGGITGQLYF.

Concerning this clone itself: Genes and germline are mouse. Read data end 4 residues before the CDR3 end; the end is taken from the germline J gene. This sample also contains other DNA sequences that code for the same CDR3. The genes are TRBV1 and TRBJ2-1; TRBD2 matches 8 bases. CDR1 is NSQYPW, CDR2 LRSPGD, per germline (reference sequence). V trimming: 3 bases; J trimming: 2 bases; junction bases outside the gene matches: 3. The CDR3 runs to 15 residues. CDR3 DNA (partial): TGCACCTGCAGTGCTGGCTGGGGGGACTATGCT. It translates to CTCSAGWGDYA. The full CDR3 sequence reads CTCSAGWGDYAEQFF.

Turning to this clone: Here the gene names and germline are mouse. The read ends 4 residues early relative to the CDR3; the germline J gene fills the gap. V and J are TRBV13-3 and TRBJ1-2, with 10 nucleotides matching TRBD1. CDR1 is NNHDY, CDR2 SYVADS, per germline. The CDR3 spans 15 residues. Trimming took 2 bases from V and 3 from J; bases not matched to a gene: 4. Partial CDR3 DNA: TGTGCCAGCAGTGAGACAGGGGGCCAGGACTCC. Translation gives CASSETGGQDS. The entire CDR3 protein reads CASSETGGQDSDYTF.

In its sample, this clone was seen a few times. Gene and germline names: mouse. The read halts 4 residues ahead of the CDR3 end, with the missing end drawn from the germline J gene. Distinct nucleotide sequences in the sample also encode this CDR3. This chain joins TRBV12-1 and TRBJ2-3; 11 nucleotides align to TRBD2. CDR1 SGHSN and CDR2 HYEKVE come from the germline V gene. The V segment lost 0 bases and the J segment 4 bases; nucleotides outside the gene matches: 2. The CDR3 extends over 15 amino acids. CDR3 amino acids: CASSLTGGASETLYF. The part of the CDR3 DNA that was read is TGTGCCAGCTCTCTCACTGGGGGGGCGTCAGAA.

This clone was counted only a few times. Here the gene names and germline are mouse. The CDR3 loop reads CASSETTGGYNSPLYF. CDR3 bases read: TGTGCCAGCAGTGAGACGACAGGGGGCTATAATTCGCCC. The chain is built from TRBV13-1 and TRBJ1-6, with 9 bases lining up with TRBD1. Read sequence stops 3 residues before the CDR3 end, and the germline J gene provides the missing end. TRBJ1-6 is flagged as an ORF with uncertain function. This CDR3 spans 16 amino acids. Germline CDR1 and CDR2: NSHNY and SYGAGN. The V and J ends lost 2 bases and 3 bases, in that order; junction bases with no gene match: 3.

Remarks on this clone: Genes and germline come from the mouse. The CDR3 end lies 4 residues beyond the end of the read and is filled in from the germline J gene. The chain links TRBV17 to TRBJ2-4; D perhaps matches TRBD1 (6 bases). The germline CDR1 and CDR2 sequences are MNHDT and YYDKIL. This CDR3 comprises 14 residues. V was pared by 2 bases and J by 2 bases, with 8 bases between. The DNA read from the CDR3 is TGTGCTAGCAGTAGAAGGGGGATTCAAAAC. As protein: CASSRRGIQN. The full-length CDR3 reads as CASSRRGIQNTLYF.

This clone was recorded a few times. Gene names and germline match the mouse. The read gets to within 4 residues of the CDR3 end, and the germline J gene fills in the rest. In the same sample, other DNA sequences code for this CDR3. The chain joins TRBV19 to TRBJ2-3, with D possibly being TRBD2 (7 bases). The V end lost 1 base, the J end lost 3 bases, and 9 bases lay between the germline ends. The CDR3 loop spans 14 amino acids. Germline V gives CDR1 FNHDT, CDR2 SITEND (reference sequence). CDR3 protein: CASSIRGAAETLYF. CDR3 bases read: TGTGCCAGCAGTATAAGGGGGGCGGCAGAA.

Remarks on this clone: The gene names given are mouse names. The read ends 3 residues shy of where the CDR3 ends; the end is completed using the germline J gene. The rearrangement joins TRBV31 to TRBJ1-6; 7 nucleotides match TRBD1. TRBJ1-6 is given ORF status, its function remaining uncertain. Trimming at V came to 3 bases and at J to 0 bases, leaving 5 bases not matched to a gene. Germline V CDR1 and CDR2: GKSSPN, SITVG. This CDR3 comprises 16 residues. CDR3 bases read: TGTGCCTGGAGCCTTACAGGGGATTCCTATAATTCGCCC. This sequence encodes CAWSLTGDSYNSP. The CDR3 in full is CAWSLTGDSYNSPLYF.

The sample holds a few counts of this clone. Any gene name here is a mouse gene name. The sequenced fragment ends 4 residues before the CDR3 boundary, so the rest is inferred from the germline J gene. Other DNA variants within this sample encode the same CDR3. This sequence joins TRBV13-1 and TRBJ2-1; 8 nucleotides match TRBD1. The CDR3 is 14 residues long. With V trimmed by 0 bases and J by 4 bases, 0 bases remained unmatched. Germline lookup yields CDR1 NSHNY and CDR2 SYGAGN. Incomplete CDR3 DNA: TGTGCCAGCAGTGATGGGACAGGGTATGCT. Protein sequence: CASSDGTGYA. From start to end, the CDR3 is CASSDGTGYAEQFF.

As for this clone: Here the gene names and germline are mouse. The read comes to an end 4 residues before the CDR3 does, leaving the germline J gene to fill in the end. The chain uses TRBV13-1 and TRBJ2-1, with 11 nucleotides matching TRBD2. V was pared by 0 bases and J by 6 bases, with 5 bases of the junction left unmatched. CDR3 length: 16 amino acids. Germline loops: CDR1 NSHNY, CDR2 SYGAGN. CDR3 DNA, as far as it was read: TGTGCCAGCAGTGATGCACAGGACTGGGGGGTTGCT. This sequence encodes CASSDAQDWGVA. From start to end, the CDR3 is CASSDAQDWGVAEQFF.

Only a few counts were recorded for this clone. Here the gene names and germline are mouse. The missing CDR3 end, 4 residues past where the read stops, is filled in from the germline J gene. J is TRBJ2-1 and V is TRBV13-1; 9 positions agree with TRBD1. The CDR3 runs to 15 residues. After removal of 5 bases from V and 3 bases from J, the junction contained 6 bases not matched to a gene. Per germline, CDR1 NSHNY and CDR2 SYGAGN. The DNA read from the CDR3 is TGTGCCAGCAGGGTGGAGGGACAGGGCTATGCT. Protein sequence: CASRVEGQGYA. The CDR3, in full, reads CASRVEGQGYAEQFF.

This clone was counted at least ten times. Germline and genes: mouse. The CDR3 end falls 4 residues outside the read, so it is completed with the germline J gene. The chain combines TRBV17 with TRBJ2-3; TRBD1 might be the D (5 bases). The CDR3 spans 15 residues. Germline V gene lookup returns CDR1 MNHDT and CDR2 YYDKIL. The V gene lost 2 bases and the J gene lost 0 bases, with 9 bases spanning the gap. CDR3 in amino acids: CASSRIGVSAETLYF. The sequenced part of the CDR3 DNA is TGTGCTAGCAGTAGAATAGGGGTGAGTGCAGAA.